Below, 27 T cell receptor beta chains from the same sample are listed, as sequenced in a study of cytomegalovirus exposure and HLA in healthy donors. The study ran its PCR with 60 Vbeta and 13 Jbeta primers. Assay used: immunoSEQ multiplex PCR; TCRdb lists only in-frame clones, some missing. The data show about 78,000 clones, roughly 60% seen once. The sample comprised PBMCs. These receptors originate from a young man in good health and CMV-seropositive.

The rearrangement uses TRBV15 and TRBJ2-7; D is possibly TRBD1 (6 bases). Germline values: CDR1 LNHNV, CDR2 YYDKDF (reference sequence). The CDR3 loop spans 14 amino acids. Between the trimmed V and J ends, which lost 1 base and 2 bases, there was a span of 9 bases. The CDR3 sequence: CATSRGDRPYEQYF. Here the CDR3 DNA reads TGTGCCACCAGCAGAGGAGACAGGCCCTACGAGCAGTACTTC. Using reference TRBV15 and TRBJ2-7 for the parts outside the CDR3, the full variable domain is DAMVIQNPRYQVTQFGKPVTLSCSQTLNHNVMYWYQQKSSQAPKLLFHYYDKDFNNEADTPDNFQSRRPNTSFCFLDIRSPGLGDTAMYLCATSRGDRPYEQYFGPGTRLTVT.

Comment on this clone: Relative to the germline gene, one junction end is altered; a read error may explain this. The rearrangement uses TRBV7-3 and TRBJ2-5; 8 bases map to TRBD2. Per germline, CDR1 SGHTA and CDR2 FQGTGA. This CDR3 region has 16 residues. DNA of the CDR3: TGTGCCAGCAACTTAGGGGTAGGGACTAGTGAAGAGACCCAGTACTTC. It encodes CASNLGVGTSEETQYF.

DNA of the CDR3: TGTGCCAGCAGCTTAGATAGCGGCTACTACAATGAGCAGTTCTTC. Protein sequence: CASSLDSGYYNEQFF. The chain links TRBV11-3 to TRBJ2-1; possible D gene TRBD2, 6 bases. V shed 0 bases and J shed 3 bases, with 9 bases lying between them. CDR3 length equals 15 residues. Germline assignment: CDR1 SGHNT and CDR2 YENEEA.

This clone was observed a handful of times. This chain uses TRBV2 with TRBJ2-7, with D hard to call. V lost 5 bases and J 3 bases, leaving 5 bases between the germline ends. The CDR3 loop spans 11 amino acids. Germline CDR1 and CDR2: SNHLY and FYNNEI. As DNA, the CDR3 is TGTGCCAGCAGTTACAACTACGAGCAGTACTTC. Encoded protein: CASSYNYEQYF. Complete variable domain (other parts from reference TRBV2 and TRBJ2-7): EPEVTQTPSHQVTQMGQEVILRCVPISNHLYFYWYRQILGQKVEFLVSFYNNEISEKSEIFDDQFSVERPDGSNFTLKIRSTKLEDSAMYFCASSYNYEQYFGPGTRLTVT.

This chain uses TRBV27 with TRBJ2-5; D is possibly TRBD2 (6 bases). The DNA end is more similar to TRBJ2-7, so the J call may be wrong. This CDR3 spans 14 amino acids. Germline V gene sequence: CDR1 MNHEY, CDR2 SMNVEV (reference sequence). Here the CDR3 reads CASSETGTPYEQYF. The CDR3 region has the DNA TGTGCCAGCTCGGAGACCGGGACTCCATACGAGCAGTACTTC.

The chain employs TRBV6-5 and TRBJ1-1, with D maybe TRBD1 (5 bases). The CDR3 is 16 residues long. Germline V gene lookup returns CDR1 MNHEY and CDR2 SVGAGI. The V and J ends lost 0 bases and 3 bases respectively, with 14 bases between them. This CDR3 reads CASSYSPSGPHTEAFF. The CDR3 nucleotides are TGTGCCAGCAGTTACTCCCCCTCAGGGCCCCACACTGAAGCTTTCTTT.

The genes are TRBV7-6 and TRBJ1-3, with D tentatively TRBD1 (6 bases). This CDR3 spans 15 amino acids. Germline lookup yields CDR1 SGHVS and CDR2 FNYEAQ. V lost 4 bases to trimming and J lost 0 bases, with 10 bases between them. CDR3 loop: CASSSNRASGNTIYF. The CDR3 nucleotides are TGTGCCAGCAGCTCCAACAGGGCCTCTGGAAACACCATATATTTT. Complete variable domain (other parts from reference TRBV7-6 and TRBJ1-3): GAGVSQSPRYKVTKRGQDVALRCDPISGHVSLYWYRQALGQGPEFLTYFNYEAQQDKSGLPNDRFSAERPEGSISTLTIQRTEQRDSAMYRCASSSNRASGNTIYFGEGSWLTVV.

Note on this clone: An end of the junction does not agree with germline; a read error may underlie this. The rearrangement links TRBV11-3 to TRBJ2-5, with TRBD1 as a possible D gene (6 bases). Germline V gene sequence: CDR1 SGHNT, CDR2 YENEEA. The CDR3 is 16 amino acids. The CDR3 spells CAGSFKTTGRQETQYF. In DNA form, the CDR3 reads TGTGCCGGCAGCTTTAAAACGACAGGCCGCCAAGAGACCCAGTACTTC. The full variable domain, with the rest looked up from reference TRBV11-3 and TRBJ2-5, is EAGVVQSPRYKIIEKKQPVAFWCNPISGHNTLYWYLQNLGQGPELLIRYENEEAVDDSQLPKDRFSAERLKGVDSTLKIQPAELGDSAVYLCAGSFKTTGRQETQYFGPGTRLLVL.

This clone was seen a few times. This chain joins TRBV11-1 and TRBJ2-3; no firm D call. The CDR3 has 13 residues. CDR1 is SGHAT, CDR2 FQDESV, per germline (reference sequence). The V and J ends lost 5 bases and 6 bases respectively, with 12 bases between them. The CDR3, as DNA: TGTGCCAGCAGCCCCGGAACCGGGGATACGCAGTATTTT. It yields the protein CASSPGTGDTQYF.

The gene calls are TRBV5-1 and TRBJ2-7; TRBD2 matches 13 bases. The CDR3 loop spans 13 amino acids. V gave up 4 bases and J gave up 7 bases; unmatched junction bases: 2. Germline V gene sequence: CDR1 SGHRS, CDR2 YFSETQ. The CDR3, as DNA: TGCGCCAGCAGCAAGGGACTAGCGGGAGAGCAGTACTTC. It codes for CASSKGLAGEQYF.

The chain recombines TRBV7-2 with TRBJ1-1; D is undetermined. The CDR3 runs to 17 residues. V lost 5 bases and J lost 5, with 24 bases in between. Per the germline V gene, CDR1 is SGHTA and CDR2 is FQGNSA. This CDR3 is CASSPTARIFVRTEAFF. The CDR3 DNA follows: TGTGCCAGCAGCCCCACCGCGAGGATTTTTGTTCGGACTGAAGCTTTCTTT. Complete variable domain (other parts from reference TRBV7-2 and TRBJ1-1): GAGVSQSPSNKVTEKGKDVELRCDPISGHTALYWYRQSLGQGLEFLIYFQGNSAPDKSGLPSDRFSAERTGGSVSTLTIQRTQQEDSAVYLCASSPTARIFVRTEAFFGQGTRLTVV.

The chain couples TRBV7-9 to TRBJ2-7; 10 nucleotides align to TRBD1. The CDR3 loop spans 17 amino acids. The germline V gene has CDR1 SEHNR and CDR2 FQNEAQ (reference sequence). CDR3 nucleotides: TGTCCACAAACGAAGGGACAGGGGATAAAGGATTTGGACGAGCAGTACTTC. Its protein product is CPQTKGQGIKDLDEQYF.

The V and J genes are TRBV2 and TRBJ2-7, with 10 bases aligning to TRBD1. This CDR3 has 13 residues. With V trimmed by 5 bases and J by 3 bases, 1 base remained unmatched. Per the germline V gene, CDR1 is SNHLY and CDR2 is FYNNEI. CDR3 sequence reads: CASSWDRGYEQYF. CDR3 nucleotide sequence: TGTGCCAGCAGTTGGGACAGGGGCTACGAGCAGTACTTC. The whole variable domain, filled in from reference TRBV2 and TRBJ2-7, reads EPEVTQTPSHQVTQMGQEVILRCVPISNHLYFYWYRQILGQKVEFLVSFYNNEISEKSEIFDDQFSVERPDGSNFTLKIRSTKLEDSAMYFCASSWDRGYEQYFGPGTRLTVT.

In this sample, this clone turned up a few times. The rearrangement joins TRBV13 to TRBJ2-1; TRBD2 agrees at 16 bases. CDR1 is PRHDT and CDR2 is FYEKMQ in the germline V gene (reference sequence). The CDR3 contains 17 residues. V gave up 4 bases and J gave up 1 base; unmatched junction bases: 1. The CDR3 region has the DNA TGTGCCAGCAGCTCGGGACTAGCGGGGGGGTCCTACAATGAGCAGTTCTTC. As protein: CASSSGLAGGSYNEQFF.

The genes are TRBV25-1 and TRBJ2-3; 7 positions match TRBD1. Germline V gives CDR1 MGHDK, CDR2 SYGVNS. The CDR3 is 17 residues long. Trimming removed 4 bases from V and 1 base from J; junction bases left unmatched: 11. In nucleotides, the CDR3 is TGTGCCAGCAGTGTTTTTACGCTCCAGGGGGGCACAGATACGCAGTATTTT. Amino acids: CASSVFTLQGGTDTQYF.

DNA of the CDR3: TGTGCCAGCAGTCCCTGGCAGCGGGAGACCTACGAGCAGTACTTC. This gives the protein CASSPWQRETYEQYF. The genes are TRBV6-5 and TRBJ2-7, with 8 bases fitting TRBD2. This CDR3 region has 15 residues. Germline lookup yields CDR1 MNHEY and CDR2 SVGAGI. The junction had 8 bases not matched to a gene; V was cut back by 5 bases and J by 2 bases.

The DNA for the CDR3 is TGTGCCAGCAGTACTAGCGGGAGGGCCGGGGATACGCAGTATTTT. Translated: CASSTSGRAGDTQYF. The rearrangement uses TRBV28 and TRBJ2-3; 13 bases map to TRBD2. The junction had 5 bases not matched to a gene; V was cut back by 5 bases and J by 6 bases. The CDR3 has 15 residues. Germline assignment: CDR1 MDHEN and CDR2 SYDVKM.

The CDR3 loop is CATSSPVDTEAFF. The CDR3 nucleotides are TGTGCCACCAGCAGTCCCGTTGACACTGAAGCTTTCTTT. The chain recombines TRBV15 with TRBJ1-1; D call uncertain. The CDR3 is made up of 13 amino acids. Germline V CDR1 and CDR2: LNHNV, YYDKDF (reference sequence). V was clipped by 3 bases and J by 3 bases, with 8 bases between them.

The CDR3 is CAWKSGYEQYF. CDR3 coding DNA: TGTGCCTGGAAATCGGGGTACGAGCAGTACTTC. The chain couples TRBV30 to TRBJ2-7; a weak D match, TRBD2 (5 bases). This CDR3 region has 11 residues. Between the trimmed V and J ends, which lost 4 bases and 4 bases, there was a span of 8 bases. From germline, CDR1 is GTSNPN and CDR2 SVGIG (reference sequence).

This clone has a handful of counts. The V and J genes are TRBV4-1 and TRBJ2-3, with 12 nucleotides matching TRBD1. The CDR3 extends over 16 amino acids. Trimming at V came to 4 bases and at J to 6 bases, leaving 8 bases not matched to a gene. Germline V CDR1 and CDR2: MGHRA, YSYEKL. CDR3 sequence (DNA): TGCGCCAGCAGCCCCCTCGGGACAGGGGGCCGGGATACGCAGTATTTT. This codes for CASSPLGTGGRDTQYF.

A few counts support this clone. This sequence joins TRBV29-1 and TRBJ2-1; 9 bases are shared with TRBD1. CDR3 size: 13 residues. The J segment lost 2 bases and the V segment lost 6 bases, leaving 2 bases of the junction unmatched. Germline V gene data show CDR1 as SQVTM and CDR2 as ANQGSEA. In DNA form, the CDR3 reads TGCAGCGTCACAGGGGGCGCCTACAATGAGCAGTTCTTC. It specifies CSVTGGAYNEQFF.

The chain couples TRBV4-1 to TRBJ2-7; TRBD1 agrees at 7 bases. The CDR3 sequence is 14 residues long. CDR1 is MGHRA, CDR2 YSYEKL, per germline. Trimming took 3 bases from V and 2 from J; bases not matched to a gene: 4. The DNA for the CDR3 is TGCGCCAGCAGCCAGGGACAGCTGACCTACGAGCAGTACTTC. Protein: CASSQGQLTYEQYF.

The CDR3 loop is CASSNRPGQGLTGANVLTF. Here the CDR3 DNA reads TGTGCCAGCAGCAACCGCCCGGGACAGGGGTTGACTGGGGCCAACGTCCTGACTTTC. This sequence joins TRBV7-3 and TRBJ2-6, with 10 bases that match TRBD1. The V gene's germline CDR1 is SGHTA and CDR2 FQGTGA. The V gene end was trimmed by 5 bases and the J gene end by 2 bases; junction bases not matched to a gene: 12. The CDR3 covers 19 residues.

V usage is TRBV5-4 and J usage is TRBJ2-1; TRBD2 matches 8 bases. Germline assignment: CDR1 SGHNT and CDR2 YYREEE (reference sequence). The CDR3 is 19 amino acids. V dropped 4 bases and J dropped 0; count of bases not matched to a gene: 15. In nucleotides, the CDR3 is TGTGCCAGCAGCGGGACTAGGGAACCCAAAATTAGCTCCTACAATGAGCAGTTCTTC. Protein sequence: CASSGTREPKISSYNEQFF.

This chain connects TRBV7-9 to TRBJ1-1; 7 bases align to TRBD1. CDR1 is SEHNR and CDR2 is FQNEAQ in the germline V gene (reference sequence). V was pared by 8 bases and J by 2 bases, with 17 bases of the junction left unmatched. This CDR3 has 17 amino acids. The CDR3 protein is CASGPGQTFSFNTEAFF. The CDR3 DNA sequence: TGTGCCAGCGGGCCGGGACAGACCTTCAGCTTTAACACTGAAGCTTTCTTT.

The chain joins TRBV5-6 to TRBJ2-2, with D maybe TRBD2 (7 bases). The germline V and J ends were trimmed by 0 bases and 4 bases, with 10 bases remaining between them. This CDR3 is 15 amino acids long. Germline V CDR1 and CDR2: SGHDT, YYEEEE. In nucleotides, the CDR3 is TGTGCCAGCAGCTTGGTTAGGGGGGGCACCGGGGAGCTGTTTTTT. It is translated as CASSLVRGGTGELFF.

The chain has TRBV4-2 and TRBJ2-2, with D tentatively TRBD1 (5 bases). This CDR3 has 17 residues. V was pared by 1 base and J by 7 bases, with 19 bases between. Germline CDR1 reads LGHNA; CDR2 reads YNFKEQ. As DNA, the CDR3 is TGTGCCAGCAGCCAAGGTCTGTCAGGGATGAACGGCGGGGAGCTGTTTTTT. Amino acids: CASSQGLSGMNGGELFF.